The clone carrying this TCR beta chain was seen a few times. Antigen: not known. The sample is drawn from a study of T cell responses to AZD1222 COVID-19 vaccine. Here immunoSEQ multiplex PCR was the method, and the copy in TCRdb shows in-frame clones only, minus some. The table includes about 130,000 clones, approximately 90% detected once. CDR1 SGHTA and CDR2 FQGTGA come from the germline V gene. The length of the CDR3 is 13 residues. With 5 bases removed from V and 2 bases from J, the gap between germline ends came to 9 bases. Findings and caveats of the study: White British donors predominated, females outnumbered males, and clonal diversity was possibly underestimated.

The rearrangement uses TRBV7-3 and TRBJ1-1, with D hard to call. This TCR came from an adult in good health. The sample in question was peripheral blood, obtained on day 0 of AZD1222 vaccination. CDR3 in amino acids: CASSIPGNTEAFF. CDR3 DNA: TGTGCCAGCAGCATACCCGGAAACACTGAAGCTTTCTTT.